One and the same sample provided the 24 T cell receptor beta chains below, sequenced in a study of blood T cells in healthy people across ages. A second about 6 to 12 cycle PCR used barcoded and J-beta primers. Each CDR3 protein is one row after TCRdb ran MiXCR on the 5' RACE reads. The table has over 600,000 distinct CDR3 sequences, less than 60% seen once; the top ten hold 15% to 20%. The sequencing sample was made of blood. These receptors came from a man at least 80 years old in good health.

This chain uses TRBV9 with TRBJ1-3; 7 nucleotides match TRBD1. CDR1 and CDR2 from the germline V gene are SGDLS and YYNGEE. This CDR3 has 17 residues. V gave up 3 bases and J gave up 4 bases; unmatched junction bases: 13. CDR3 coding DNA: TGTGCCAGCAGCGCGGAACAGACAGGGAACTCCGGAAACACCATATATTTT. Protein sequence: CASSAEQTGNSGNTIYF.

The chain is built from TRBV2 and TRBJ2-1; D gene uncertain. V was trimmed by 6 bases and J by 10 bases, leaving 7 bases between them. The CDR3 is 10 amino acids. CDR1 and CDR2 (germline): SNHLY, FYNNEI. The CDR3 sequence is CASRPIEQFF. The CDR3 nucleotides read TGTGCCAGCAGGCCGATCGAGCAGTTCTTC.

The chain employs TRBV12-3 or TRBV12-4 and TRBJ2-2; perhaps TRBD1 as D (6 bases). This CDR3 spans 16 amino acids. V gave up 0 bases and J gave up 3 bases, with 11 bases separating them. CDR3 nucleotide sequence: TGTGCCAGCAGTTTAGCTTGGCAGGGGTACACCGGGGAGCTGTTTTTT. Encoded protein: CASSLAWQGYTGELFF.

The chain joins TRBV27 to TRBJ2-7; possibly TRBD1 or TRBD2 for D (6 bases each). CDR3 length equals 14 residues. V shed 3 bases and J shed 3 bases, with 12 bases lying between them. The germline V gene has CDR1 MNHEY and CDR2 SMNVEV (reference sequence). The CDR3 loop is CASSFRGPIYEQYF. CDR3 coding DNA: TGTGCCAGCAGTTTTCGGGGGCCTATCTACGAGCAGTACTTC.

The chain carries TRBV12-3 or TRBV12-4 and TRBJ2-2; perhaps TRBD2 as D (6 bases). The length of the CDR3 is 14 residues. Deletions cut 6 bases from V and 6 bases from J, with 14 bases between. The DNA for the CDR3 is TGTGCCAGCAGCCTCGGGGGAAGCGCCGGGGAGCTGTTTTTT. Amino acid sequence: CASSLGGSAGELFF.

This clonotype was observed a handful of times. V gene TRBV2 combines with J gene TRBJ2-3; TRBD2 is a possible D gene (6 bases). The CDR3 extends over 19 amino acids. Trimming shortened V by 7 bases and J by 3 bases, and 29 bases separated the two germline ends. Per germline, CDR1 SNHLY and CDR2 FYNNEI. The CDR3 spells CASTPSLGRAVGRTDTQYF. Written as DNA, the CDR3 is TGTGCCAGCACCCCATCTCTCGGCAGGGCAGTAGGGAGGACAGATACGCAGTATTTT.

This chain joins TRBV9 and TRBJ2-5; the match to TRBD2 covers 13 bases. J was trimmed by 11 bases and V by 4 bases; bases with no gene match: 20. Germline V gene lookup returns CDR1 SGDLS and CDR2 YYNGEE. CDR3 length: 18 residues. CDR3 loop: CASSPGLAGEVGYNEQYF. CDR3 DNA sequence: TGTGCCAGCAGCCCTGGACTAGCGGGAGAGGTTGGCTACAATGAGCAGTACTTC.

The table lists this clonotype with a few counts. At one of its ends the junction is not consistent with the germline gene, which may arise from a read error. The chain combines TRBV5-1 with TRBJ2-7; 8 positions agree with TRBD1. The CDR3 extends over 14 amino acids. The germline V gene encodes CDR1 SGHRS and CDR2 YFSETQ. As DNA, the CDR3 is TGCGCCAGCACCTTGACAGGGGCGGCCTACGAGCAGTACTTC. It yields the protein CASTLTGAAYEQYF. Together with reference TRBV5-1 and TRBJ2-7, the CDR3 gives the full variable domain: KAGVTQTPRYLIKTRGQQVTLSCSPISGHRSVSWYQQTPGQGLQFLFEYFSETQRNKGNFPGRFSGRQFSNSRSEMNVSTLELGDSALYLCASTLTGAAYEQYFGPGTRLTVT.

CDR3 sequence (DNA): TGCAGCGTTGAAGAGACCGGTCTAGGCGACGAGCAGTACTTC. This encodes CSVEETGLGDEQYF. This rearrangement joins TRBV29-1 to TRBJ2-7; D gene unclear. This CDR3 contains 14 residues. The germline CDR1 and CDR2 sequences are SQVTM and ANQGSEA. Trimming stripped 0 bases from V and 5 bases from J, with 14 bases between.

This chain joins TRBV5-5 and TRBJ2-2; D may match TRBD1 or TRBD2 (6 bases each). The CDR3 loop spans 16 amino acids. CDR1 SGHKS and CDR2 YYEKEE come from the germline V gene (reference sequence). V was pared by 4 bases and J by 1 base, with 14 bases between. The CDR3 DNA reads TGTGCCAGCAGCCCCTGGGGGGCGGTGAACACCGGGGAGCTGTTTTTT. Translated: CASSPWGAVNTGELFF.

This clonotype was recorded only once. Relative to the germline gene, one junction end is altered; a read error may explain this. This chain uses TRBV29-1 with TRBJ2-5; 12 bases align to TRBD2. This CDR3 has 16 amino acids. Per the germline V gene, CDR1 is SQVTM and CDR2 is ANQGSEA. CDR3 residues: CGVEELGLAGRYTQYF. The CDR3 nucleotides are TGCGGCGTTGAAGAGCTAGGACTAGCGGGGAGGTATACCCAGTACTTC.

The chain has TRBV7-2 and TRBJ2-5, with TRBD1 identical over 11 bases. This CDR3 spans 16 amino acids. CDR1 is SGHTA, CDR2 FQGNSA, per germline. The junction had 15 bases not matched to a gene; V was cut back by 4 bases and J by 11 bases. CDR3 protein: CASSSSVGTGGTVQYF. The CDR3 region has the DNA TGTGCCAGCAGCTCCAGCGTTGGGACAGGGGGGACGGTGCAGTACTTC.

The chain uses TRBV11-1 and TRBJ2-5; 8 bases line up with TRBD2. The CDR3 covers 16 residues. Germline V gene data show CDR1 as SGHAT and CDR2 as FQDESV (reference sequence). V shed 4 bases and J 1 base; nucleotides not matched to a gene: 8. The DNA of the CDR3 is TGTGCCAGCAGCTCACGACTAGCGCTTCGCCAAGAGACCCAGTACTTC. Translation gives CASSSRLALRQETQYF.

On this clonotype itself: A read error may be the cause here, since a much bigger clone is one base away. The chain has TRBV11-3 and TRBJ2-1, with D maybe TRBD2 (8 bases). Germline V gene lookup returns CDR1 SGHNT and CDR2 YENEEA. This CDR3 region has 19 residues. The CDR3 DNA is TGTGCCAGCAGCTTAGATGGTGACAGGGTAAGCGGGAGTGGGAATGATCAGTTCTTC. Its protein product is CASSLDGDRVSGSGNDQFF. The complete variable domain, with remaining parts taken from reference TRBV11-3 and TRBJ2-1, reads EAGVVQSPRYKIIEKKQPVAFWCNPISGHNTLYWYLQNLGQGPELLIRYENEEAVDDSQLPKDRFSAERLKGVDSTLKIQPAELGDSAVYLCASSLDGDRVSGSGNDQFFGPGTRLTVL.

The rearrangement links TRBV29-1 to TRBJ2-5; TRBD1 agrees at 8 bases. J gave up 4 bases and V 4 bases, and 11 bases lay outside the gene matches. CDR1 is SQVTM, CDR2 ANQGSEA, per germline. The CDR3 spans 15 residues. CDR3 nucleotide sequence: TGCAGCGTTGCGACCGGGACAGGTCCAAGAGAGACCCAGTACTTC. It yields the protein CSVATGTGPRETQYF.

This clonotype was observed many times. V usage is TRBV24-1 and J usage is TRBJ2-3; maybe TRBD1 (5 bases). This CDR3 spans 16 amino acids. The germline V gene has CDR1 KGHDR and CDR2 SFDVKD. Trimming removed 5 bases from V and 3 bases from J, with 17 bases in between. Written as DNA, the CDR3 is TGTGCCACCAGTGCTAACCTGGACATAGGGACAGATACGCAGTATTTT. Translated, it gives CATSANLDIGTDTQYF.

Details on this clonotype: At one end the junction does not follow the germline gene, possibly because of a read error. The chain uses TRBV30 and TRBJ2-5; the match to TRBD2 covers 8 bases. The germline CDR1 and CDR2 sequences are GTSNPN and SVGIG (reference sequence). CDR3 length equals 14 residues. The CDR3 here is CAWSVRAGVETRYF. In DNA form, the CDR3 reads TGTGCCTGGAGTGTACGAGCGGGAGTAGAGACCCGGTACTTC.

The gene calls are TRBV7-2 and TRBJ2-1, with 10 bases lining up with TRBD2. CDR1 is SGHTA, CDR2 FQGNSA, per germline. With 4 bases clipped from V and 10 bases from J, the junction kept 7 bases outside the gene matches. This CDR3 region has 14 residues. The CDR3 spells CASSYPSGSYEQFF. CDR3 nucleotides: TGTGCCAGCAGCTACCCTAGCGGGAGTTACGAGCAGTTCTTC.

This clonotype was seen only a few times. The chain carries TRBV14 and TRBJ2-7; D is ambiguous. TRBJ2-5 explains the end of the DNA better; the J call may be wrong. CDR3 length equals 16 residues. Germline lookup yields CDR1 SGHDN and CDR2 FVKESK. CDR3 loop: CASSQLRATSRETQYF. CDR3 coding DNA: TGTGCCAGCAGCCAACTGCGCGCGACGAGCCGGGAGACCCAGTACTTC.

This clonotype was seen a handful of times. CDR3 loop: CASSPRDSQETQYF. In DNA form, the CDR3 reads TGTGCCAGCAGCCCCCGGGACAGCCAAGAGACCCAGTACTTC. The chain links TRBV11-3 to TRBJ2-5; 7 bases fit TRBD1. The CDR3 covers 14 residues. Germline lookup yields CDR1 SGHNT and CDR2 YENEEA. The V gene end was trimmed by 5 bases and the J gene end by 1 base; junction bases not matched to a gene: 4.

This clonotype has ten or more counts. CDR3 DNA: TGCAGCGTTGCTCCATGGAAATCCTACAATGAGCAGTTCTTC. This gives the protein CSVAPWKSYNEQFF. The chain uses TRBV29-1 and TRBJ2-1; no clear D. The CDR3 loop spans 14 amino acids. V lost 4 bases to trimming and J lost 1 base, with 11 bases between them. Germline V gene lookup returns CDR1 SQVTM and CDR2 ANQGSEA.

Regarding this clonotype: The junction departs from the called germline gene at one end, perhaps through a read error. The CDR3 spells CCAREPRGNQPQHF. The CDR3 nucleotides read TGCTGTGCTAGAGAGCCCCGCGGCAATCAGCCCCAGCATTTT. The chain has TRBV20-1 and TRBJ1-5; D gene uncertain. This CDR3 region has 14 residues. In germline, CDR1 is DFQATT, CDR2 SNEGSKA (reference sequence).

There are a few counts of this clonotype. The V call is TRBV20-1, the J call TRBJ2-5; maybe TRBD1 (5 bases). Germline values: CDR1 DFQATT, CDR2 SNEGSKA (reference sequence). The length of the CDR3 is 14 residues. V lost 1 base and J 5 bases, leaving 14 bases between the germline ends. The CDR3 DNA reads TGCAGTGCTAGAGTAATGACAGTTCGCGAGACCCAGTACTTC. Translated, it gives CSARVMTVRETQYF.

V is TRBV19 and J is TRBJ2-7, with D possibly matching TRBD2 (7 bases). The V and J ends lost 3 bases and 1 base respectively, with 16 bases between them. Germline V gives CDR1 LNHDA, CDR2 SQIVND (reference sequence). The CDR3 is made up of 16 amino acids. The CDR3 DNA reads TGTGCCAGTAGTATGCGCGGGGGCTCACCATCCTACGAGCAGTACTTC. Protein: CASSMRGGSPSYEQYF.